This T cell receptor (beta chain) appears in the sequencing data of a study of T cell responses to AZD1222 COVID-19 vaccine. Study results and caveats: There were repertoire samples only from the period after the peak T cell response. Reports say nearly half of spike-specific TCRs go after unmutated variant regions. At baseline, seropositivity was found in only a handful of AZD1222 recipients.

Produced via immunoSEQ multiplex PCR; TCRdb's table is partial and in-frame only. The table has around 88,000 clones, around 90% seen once. The CDR3 runs to 16 residues. Unmatched junction bases numbered 9, after V lost 4 bases and J lost 7 bases. Germline V gives CDR1 SGDLS, CDR2 YYNGEE. About this clone itself: Its specificity is unknown.

The rearrangement joins TRBV9 to TRBJ1-4, with 11 bases fitting TRBD1. The starting material was peripheral blood, obtained on day 0 of AZD1222 vaccination. The source of this sequence is an adult in good health. CDR3 residues: CASSTRDRGGTEKLFF. Written as DNA, the CDR3 is TGTGCCAGCAGCACCCGGGACAGGGGGGGGACTGAAAAACTGTTTTTT. The whole variable domain, remainder taken from reference TRBV9 and TRBJ1-4, is DSGVTQTPKHLITATGQRVTLRCSPRSGDLSVYWYQQSLDQGLQFLIQYYNGEERAKGNILERFSAQQFPDLHSELNLSSLELGDSALYFCASSTRDRGGTEKLFFGSGTQLSVL.